The clone carrying this T cell receptor (beta chain) has only a few counts. The data originate from a study of T cell clones after liver transplantation. The wider study: A pre-transplant mixed lymphocyte reaction with TCRbeta sequencing defined graft-donor-reactive clones followed in post-transplant blood.

Sequencing used immunoSEQ multiplex PCR; TCRdb keeps in-frame clones, though not all of them. The data contain roughly 97,000 clones, about 81% of them singletons. Trimming took off 1 base at V and 3 bases at J, with 10 bases between the two ends. The CDR3 extends over 14 amino acids. Germline lookup yields CDR1 MNHNS and CDR2 SASEGT. The TCR was taken from a human donor who received a liver transplant. The sequenced sample was CD4+ T cells from blood, obtained before liver transplant. V and J are TRBV6-1 and TRBJ2-7; TRBD2 might be the D (6 bases). In DNA form, the CDR3 reads TGTGCCAGCAGTGAAGGGGGGAGGAACTACGAGCAGTACTTC. It specifies CASSEGGRNYEQYF.